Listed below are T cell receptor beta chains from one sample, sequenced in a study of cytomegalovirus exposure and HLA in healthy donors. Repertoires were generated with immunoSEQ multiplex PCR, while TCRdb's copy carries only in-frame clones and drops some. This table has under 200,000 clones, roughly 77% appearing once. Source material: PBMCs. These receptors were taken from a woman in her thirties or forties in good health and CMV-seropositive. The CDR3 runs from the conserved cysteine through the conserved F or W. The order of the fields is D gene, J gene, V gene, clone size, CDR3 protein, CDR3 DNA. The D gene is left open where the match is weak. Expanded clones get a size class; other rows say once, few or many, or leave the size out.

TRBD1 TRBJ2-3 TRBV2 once CASTRDSSTDTQYF TGTGCCAGCACCCGGGACAGTAGCACAGATACGCAGTATTTT
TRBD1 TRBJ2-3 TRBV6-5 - CATRQGSLVDTQYF TGTGCCACCAGACAGGGGTCATTAGTGGATACGCAGTATTTT
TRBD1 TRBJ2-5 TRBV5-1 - CASSHTGTGGETQYF TGCGCCAGCAGCCACACCGGGACAGGGGGAGAGACCCAGTACTTC
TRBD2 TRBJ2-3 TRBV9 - CASSASGSTDTQYF TGTGCCAGCAGCGCTAGCGGGAGCACAGATACGCAGTATTTT
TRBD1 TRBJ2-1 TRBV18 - CASSPDGDRGIAGTYNEQFF TGTGCCAGCTCGCCTGATGGGGACAGGGGTATTGCGGGGACCTACAATGAGCAGTTCTTC
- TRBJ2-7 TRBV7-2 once CASSLGYGSIYEQYF TGTGCCAGCAGCTTAGGATATGGGAGCATTTACGAGCAGTACTTC
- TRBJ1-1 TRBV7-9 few CASSRLRGRNTEAFF TGTGCCAGCAGCCGCCTGCGGGGCAGAAACACTGAAGCTTTCTTT
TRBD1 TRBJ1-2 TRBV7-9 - CSSSRDREGYTF TGTTCCAGCAGCCGGGACAGGGAGGGCTACACCTTC
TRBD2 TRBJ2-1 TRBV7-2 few CASSLVRGLSYNEQFF TGTGCCAGCAGCTTAGTGAGGGGACTATCCTACAATGAGCAGTTCTTC
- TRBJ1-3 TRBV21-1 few CASKKGAAGNTIYF TGTGCCAGCAAAAAGGGGGCGGCTGGAAACACCATATATTTT
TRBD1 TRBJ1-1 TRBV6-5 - CASSSSDRGWTEAFF TGTGCCAGCAGTTCCTCGGACAGGGGGTGGACTGAAGCTTTCTTT
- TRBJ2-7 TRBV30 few CAWSFDTIPSYEQYF TGTGCCTGGAGTTTCGACACCATCCCCTCCTACGAGCAGTACTTC
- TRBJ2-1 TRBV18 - CASSRDREDEQFF TGTGCCAGCTCAAGAGACAGGGAGGATGAGCAGTTCTTC
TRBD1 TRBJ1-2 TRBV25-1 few CASSVRTGNYGYTF TGTGCCAGCAGTGTCCGGACAGGCAACTATGGCTACACCTTC
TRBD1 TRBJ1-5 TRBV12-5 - CASGLVKWTGEGRSNQPQHF TGTGCTAGTGGTTTGGTAAAATGGACAGGGGAGGGAAGGAGCAATCAGCCCCAGCATTTT
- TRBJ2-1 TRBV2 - CASSVRGGNEQFF TGTGCCAGCAGTGTCAGAGGGGGTAATGAGCAGTTCTTC
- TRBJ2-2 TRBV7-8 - CASNPRQATPGELFF TGTGCCAGCAATCCCCGACAGGCCACCCCCGGGGAGCTGTTTTTT
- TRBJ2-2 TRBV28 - CASTRGGAPGELFF TGTGCCAGCACTAGGGGGGGGGCTCCCGGGGAGCTGTTTTTT
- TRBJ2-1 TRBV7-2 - CASSPVLGSEQFF TGTGCCAGCAGCCCGGTCCTGGGCAGTGAGCAGTTCTTC
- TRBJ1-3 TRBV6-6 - CASRTAGGSGNTIYF TGTGCCAGCAGGACGGCCGGGGGCTCTGGAAACACCATATATTTT
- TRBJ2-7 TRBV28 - CASSPGGVKDEQYF TGTGCCAGCAGTCCCGGAGGGGTCAAGGACGAGCAGTACTTC
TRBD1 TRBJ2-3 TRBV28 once CASSLVTGTDNTDTQYF TGTGCCAGCAGTTTAGTCACCGGGACAGACAACACAGATACGCAGTATTTT
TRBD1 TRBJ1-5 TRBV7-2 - CASSSTGEGQPQHF TGTGCCAGCAGCTCGACAGGGGAAGGTCAGCCCCAGCATTTT
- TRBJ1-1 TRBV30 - CAWARNYPFTGDAEAFF TGTGCCTGGGCCCGCAACTACCCTTTCACAGGTGACGCTGAAGCTTTCTTT
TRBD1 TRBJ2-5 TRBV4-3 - CASSQGLAQGQETQYF TGCGCCAGCAGCCAAGGGCTGGCACAGGGGCAAGAGACCCAGTACTTC
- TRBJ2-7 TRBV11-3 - CASSQGGTYEQYF TGTGCCAGCAGCCAGGGCGGAACCTACGAGCAGTACTTC
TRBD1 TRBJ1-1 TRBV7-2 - CASSLMGQGEAFF TGTGCCAGCAGCTTAATGGGACAGGGTGAAGCTTTCTTT
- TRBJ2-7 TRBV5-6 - CASSLSGYEQYF TGTGCCAGCAGCTTGTCCGGCTACGAGCAGTACTTC
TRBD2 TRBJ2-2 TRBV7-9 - CASSFGTSGDTGELFF TGTGCCAGCAGCTTTGGGACTAGCGGGGATACCGGGGAGCTGTTTTTT
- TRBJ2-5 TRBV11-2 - CASSFGGQQETQYF TGTGCCAGCAGCTTCGGGGGGCAACAAGAGACCCAGTACTTC
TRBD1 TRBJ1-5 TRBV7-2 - CASSLVSGTGGQPQHF TGTGCCAGCAGCTTAGTCTCTGGGACAGGTGGGCAGCCCCAGCATTTT
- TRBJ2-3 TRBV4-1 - CASSQDGEAAGEDTQYF TGCGCCAGCAGCCAAGATGGGGAGGCCGCCGGCGAGGATACGCAGTATTTT
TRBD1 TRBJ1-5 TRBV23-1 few CASSQSRGHQPQHF TGCGCCAGCAGTCAATCCAGGGGGCATCAGCCCCAGCATTTT
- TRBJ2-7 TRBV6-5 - CASSYSAGAYEQYF TGTGCCAGCAGTTACTCGGCGGGGGCGTACGAGCAGTACTTC
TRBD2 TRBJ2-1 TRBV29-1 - CSVEGTSLFNEQFF TGCAGCGTTGAGGGGACTAGTTTGTTCAATGAGCAGTTCTTC
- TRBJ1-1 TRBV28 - CASTPPGGSENTEAFF TGTGCCAGCACCCCCCCTGGTGGCAGTGAAAACACTGAAGCTTTCTTT
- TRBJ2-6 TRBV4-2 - CASSQQGVSPGANVLTF TGTGCCAGCAGCCAACAGGGTGTATCACCTGGGGCCAACGTCCTGACTTTC
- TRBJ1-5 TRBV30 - CACQVGRLGRSNGEGQPQHF TGTGCCTGCCAAGTTGGGAGACTCGGACGATCGAACGGCGAAGGTCAGCCCCAGCATTTT
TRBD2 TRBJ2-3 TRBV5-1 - CASSRASGASTDTQYF TGCGCCAGCAGCAGGGCTAGCGGGGCTAGCACAGATACGCAGTATTTT
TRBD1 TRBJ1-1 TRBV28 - CASSSDRRQVEAFF TGTGCCAGCAGTTCGGACAGGAGGCAGGTTGAAGCTTTCTTT
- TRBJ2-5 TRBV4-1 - CASSQDLTGNEQYF TGCGCCAGCAGCCAAGACCTCACAGGGAATGAGCAGTACTTC
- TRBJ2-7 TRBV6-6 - CASSNPPGLRYEQYF TGTGCCAGCAGTAACCCTCCTGGACTCCGCTACGAGCAGTACTTC
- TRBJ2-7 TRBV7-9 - CAGSLSTNPRPYEQYF TGTGCCGGCAGCTTGTCCACTAACCCTCGGCCCTACGAGCAGTACTTC